Sequencing of this T cell receptor (beta chain) was carried out in a study of CD8+ T cells in alopecia areata. Study summary: Among treated patients, oral tofacitinib was administered at 5 to 10 mg twice daily. Patients remained on tofacitinib for 6 to 18 months and then went 6 months without it.

Those with alopecia areata gave lesional scalp punch biopsies and peripheral blood. Extraction of RNA preceded its reverse transcription into cDNA, which served as the sequencing template. Only in-frame clones appear in the TCRdb table, and some are missing; sequencing was by immunoSEQ multiplex PCR. The sample has some 170,000 clones, about 67% seen once; the top ten hold approximately 10%. V lost 3 bases and J lost 8; bases outside the gene matches: 12. Germline V gene sequence: CDR1 LNHNV, CDR2 YYDKDF (reference sequence). The CDR3 consists of 16 residues. This specimen was CD8+ T cells sorted from blood, taken at week 0. This chain links TRBV15 with TRBJ1-4; 7 positions agree with TRBD1. This clonotype was sampled from a human donor with alopecia areata. CDR3 nucleotide sequence: TGTGCCACCAGCAGTGCCGGGACAGCTCCCCGAGAAAAACTGTTTTTT. Protein sequence: CATSSAGTAPREKLFF.